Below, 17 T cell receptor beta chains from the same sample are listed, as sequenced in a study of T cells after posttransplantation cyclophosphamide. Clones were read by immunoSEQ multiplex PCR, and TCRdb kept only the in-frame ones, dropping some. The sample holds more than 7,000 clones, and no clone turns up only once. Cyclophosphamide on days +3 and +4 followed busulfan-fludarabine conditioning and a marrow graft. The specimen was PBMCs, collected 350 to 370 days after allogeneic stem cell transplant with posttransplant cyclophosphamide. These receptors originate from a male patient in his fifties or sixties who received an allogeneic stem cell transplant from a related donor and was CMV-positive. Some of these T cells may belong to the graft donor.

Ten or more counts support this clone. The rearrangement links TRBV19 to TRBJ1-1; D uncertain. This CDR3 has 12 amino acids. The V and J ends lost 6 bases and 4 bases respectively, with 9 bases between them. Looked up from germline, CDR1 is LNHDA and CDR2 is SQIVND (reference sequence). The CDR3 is CASRGEGTEAFF. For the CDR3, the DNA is TGTGCCAGTAGGGGCGAGGGCACTGAAGCTTTCTTT.

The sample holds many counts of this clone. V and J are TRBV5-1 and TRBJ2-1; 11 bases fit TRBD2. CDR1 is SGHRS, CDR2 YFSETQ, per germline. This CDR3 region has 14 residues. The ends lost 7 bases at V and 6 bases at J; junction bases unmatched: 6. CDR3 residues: CASSRTSGPNEQFF. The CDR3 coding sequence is TGCGCCAGCTCGAGGACTAGCGGGCCCAATGAGCAGTTCTTC.

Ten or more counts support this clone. CDR3 in amino acids: CASSLRGANTEAFF. For the CDR3, the DNA is TGCGCCAGCAGCCTGCGGGGAGCGAACACTGAAGCTTTCTTT. This chain links TRBV4-1 with TRBJ1-1; unclear D gene. The germline CDR1 and CDR2 sequences are MGHRA and YSYEKL. CDR3 size: 14 residues. Deletions cut 4 bases from V and 1 base from J, with 10 bases between.

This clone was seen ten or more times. CDR3 sequence reads: CASSVLQGGDTQYF. The CDR3 nucleotides are TGTGCCAGCAGCGTCCTACAGGGGGGGGATACGCAGTATTTT. The gene calls are TRBV9 and TRBJ2-3; D is perhaps TRBD1 (8 bases). Trimming shortened V by 2 bases and J by 6 bases, and 13 bases separated the two germline ends. Germline CDR1 SGDLS, CDR2 YYNGEE. This CDR3 contains 14 residues.

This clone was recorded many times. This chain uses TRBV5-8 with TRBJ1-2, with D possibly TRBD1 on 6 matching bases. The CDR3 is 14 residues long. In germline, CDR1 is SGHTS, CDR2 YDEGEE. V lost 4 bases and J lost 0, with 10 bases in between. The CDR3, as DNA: TGTGCCAGCAGCCGGACAGTTACTAACTATGGCTACACCTTC. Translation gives CASSRTVTNYGYTF.

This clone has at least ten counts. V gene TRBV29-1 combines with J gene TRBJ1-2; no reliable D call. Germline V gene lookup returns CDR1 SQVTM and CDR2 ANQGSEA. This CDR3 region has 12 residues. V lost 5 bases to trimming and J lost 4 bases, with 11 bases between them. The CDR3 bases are TGCAGCGTTAGGAGAGGGCGCTATGGCTACACCTTC. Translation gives CSVRRGRYGYTF. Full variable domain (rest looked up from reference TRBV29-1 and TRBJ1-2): SAVISQKPSRDICQRGTSLTIQCQVDSQVTMMFWYRQQPGQSLTLIATANQGSEATYESGFVIDKFPISRPNLTFSTLTVSNMSPEDSSIYLCSVRRGRYGYTFGSGTRLTVV.

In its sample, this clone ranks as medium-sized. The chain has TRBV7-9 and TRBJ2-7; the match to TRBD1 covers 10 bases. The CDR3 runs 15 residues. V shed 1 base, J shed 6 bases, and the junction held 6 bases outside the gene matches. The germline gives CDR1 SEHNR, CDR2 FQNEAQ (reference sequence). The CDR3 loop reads CASSLVGTGVGEQYF. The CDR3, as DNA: TGTGCCAGCAGCTTAGTTGGGACAGGGGTTGGCGAGCAGTACTTC. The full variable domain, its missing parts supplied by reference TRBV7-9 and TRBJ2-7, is DTGVSQNPRHKITKRGQNVTFRCDPISEHNRLYWYRQTLGQGPEFLTYFQNEAQLEKSRLLSDRFSAERPKGSFSTLEIQRTEQGDSAMYLCASSLVGTGVGEQYFGPGTRLTVT.

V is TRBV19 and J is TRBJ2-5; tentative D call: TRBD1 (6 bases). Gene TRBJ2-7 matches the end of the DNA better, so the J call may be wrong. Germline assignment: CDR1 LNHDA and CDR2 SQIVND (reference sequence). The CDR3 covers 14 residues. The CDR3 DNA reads TGTGCCAGTAGCCCGAACAGGGTATCCTACGAGCAGTACTTC. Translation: CASSPNRVSYEQYF.

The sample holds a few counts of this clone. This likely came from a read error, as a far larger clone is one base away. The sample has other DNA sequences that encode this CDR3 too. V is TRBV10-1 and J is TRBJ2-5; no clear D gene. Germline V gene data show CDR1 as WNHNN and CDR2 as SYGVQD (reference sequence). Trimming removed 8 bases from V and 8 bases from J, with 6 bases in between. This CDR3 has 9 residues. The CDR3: CASRYTQYF. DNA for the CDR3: TGCGCCAGCCGTTATACCCAGTACTTC.

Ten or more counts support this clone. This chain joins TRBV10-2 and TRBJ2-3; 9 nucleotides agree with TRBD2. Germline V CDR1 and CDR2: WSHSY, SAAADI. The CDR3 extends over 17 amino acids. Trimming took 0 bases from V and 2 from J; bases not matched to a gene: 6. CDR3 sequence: CASSESRGGLYTDTQYF. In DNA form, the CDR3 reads TGCGCCAGCAGTGAGTCGCGGGGGGGATTATACACAGATACGCAGTATTTT.

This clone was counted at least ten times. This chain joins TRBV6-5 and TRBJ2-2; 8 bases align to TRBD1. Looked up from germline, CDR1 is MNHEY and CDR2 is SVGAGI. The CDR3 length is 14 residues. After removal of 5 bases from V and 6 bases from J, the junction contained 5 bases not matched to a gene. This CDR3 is CASSDRGGAGELFF. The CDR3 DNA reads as TGTGCCAGCAGTGACAGGGGAGGCGCCGGGGAGCTGTTTTTT.

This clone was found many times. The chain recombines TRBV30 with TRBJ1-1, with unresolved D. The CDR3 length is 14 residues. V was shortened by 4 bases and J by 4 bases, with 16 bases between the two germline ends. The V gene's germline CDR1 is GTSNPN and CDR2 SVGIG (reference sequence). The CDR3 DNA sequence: TGTGCCTGGACGGACGGGGTTTCGAGCACTGAAGCTTTCTTT. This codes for CAWTDGVSSTEAFF.

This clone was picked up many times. The CDR3 region is CASSLDTDEQYF. In DNA, the CDR3 is TGTGCCAGCAGCTTAGATACGGACGAGCAGTACTTC. This sequence joins TRBV11-2 and TRBJ2-7; no firm D call. Germline V lookup: CDR1 SGHAT, CDR2 FQNNGV. The CDR3 has 12 residues. Trimming cost V 0 bases and J 5 bases, with 5 bases left between them. The complete variable domain, with remaining parts taken from reference TRBV11-2 and TRBJ2-7, reads EAGVAQSPRYKIIEKRQSVAFWCNPISGHATLYWYQQILGQGPKLLIQFQNNGVVDDSQLPKDRFSAERLKGVDSTLKIQPAKLEDSAVYLCASSLDTDEQYFGPGTRLTVT.

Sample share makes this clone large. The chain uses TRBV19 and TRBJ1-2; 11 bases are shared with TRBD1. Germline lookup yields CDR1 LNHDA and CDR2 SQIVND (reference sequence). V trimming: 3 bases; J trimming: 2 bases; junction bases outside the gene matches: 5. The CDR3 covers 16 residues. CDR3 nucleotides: TGTGCCAGTAGTATTCGCGGACAGGGGGCGAACTATGGCTACACCTTC. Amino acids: CASSIRGQGANYGYTF.

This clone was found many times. The CDR3: CASSWGGGLYNEQFF. The CDR3 coding sequence is TGTGCCAGCAGTTGGGGCGGGGGACTGTACAATGAGCAGTTCTTC. The chain joins TRBV7-2 to TRBJ2-1; 7 bases fit TRBD2. V lost 6 bases to trimming and J lost 4 bases; unmatched junction nucleotides: 9. The length of the CDR3 is 15 residues. Germline CDR1 and CDR2: SGHTA and FQGNSA. The complete variable domain, with remaining parts taken from reference TRBV7-2 and TRBJ2-1, reads GAGVSQSPSNKVTEKGKDVELRCDPISGHTALYWYRQSLGQGLEFLIYFQGNSAPDKSGLPSDRFSAERTGGSVSTLTIQRTQQEDSAVYLCASSWGGGLYNEQFFGPGTRLTVL.

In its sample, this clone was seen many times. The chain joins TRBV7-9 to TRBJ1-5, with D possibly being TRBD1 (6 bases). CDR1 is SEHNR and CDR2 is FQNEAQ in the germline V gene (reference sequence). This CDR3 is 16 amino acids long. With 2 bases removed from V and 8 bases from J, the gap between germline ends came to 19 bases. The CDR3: CASSLSNTGPWEPQHF. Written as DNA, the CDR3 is TGTGCCAGCAGCTTAAGTAACACAGGGCCATGGGAGCCCCAGCATTTT.

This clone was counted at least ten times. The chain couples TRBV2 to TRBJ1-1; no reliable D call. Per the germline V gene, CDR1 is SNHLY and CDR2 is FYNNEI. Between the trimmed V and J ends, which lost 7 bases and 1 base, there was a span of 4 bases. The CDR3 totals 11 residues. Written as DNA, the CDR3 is TGTGCCAGCATAGCGAACACTGAAGCTTTCTTT. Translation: CASIANTEAFF.